This paragraph covers one TCR beta chain sequence. Its recognized antigen is unknown. It has no much larger one-base neighbor in the sample; base qualities were not kept. A modified ARM-PCR protocol with multiple V-beta primers and a C-beta primer was used to build TCRB libraries from RNA via three nested multiplex PCR rounds. ProtoScript II Reverse Transcriptase and a C-beta primer were used to synthesize TCRB-specific cDNA from roughly 0.5 ug total RNA. The description of the TCRB libraries did not include any unique molecular identifiers. In the third PCR, barcodes and adapters were added over roughly 23 cycles with Deep VentR (exo-) polymerase, after which 250-500 bp bands were gel purified. An Illumina HiSeq 2500 generating 250 bp paired-end reads was used to sequence the TCRB libraries. The authors' analysis ran thus. Trimmomatic was used to clean reads, FLASH to merge reads, MiGEC to assign V, D and J segments, and VDJtools to perform the analysis. The Shannon-Wiener diversity index, calculated using VDJtools, was used to quantify repertoire diversity. The public sequencing data were trimmed at Q25 with fastp and processed into clonotypes with MiXCR by TCRdb, which kept only in-frame beta chains. Duplicate CDR3 protein sequences are folded into a single record with the most common DNA and genes. The V and J calls and clone size are TCRdb's, not the authors'. The sample profile shows over 10,000 distinct CDR3 sequences; approximately 70% of them were found once. The top ten hold approximately 29% of the sample.

This record belongs to a study of tumor-infiltrating lymphocytes in glioblastoma multiforme (dated by TCRdb to the late 2010s). In terms of the full investigation: To find out whether intratumoral genomic heterogeneity fosters TIL diversity, the study jointly investigated somatic mutations, TIL diversity and immune response activity. What the study reported, not specific to this receptor: RNA-based TCR sequencing may distort clone frequencies because T cells carry unequal numbers of TCR transcripts. T cells were not sorted into functional subsets, and such sorting was noted by the authors as a future improvement. Only one glioblastoma patient was included in the TCR and somatic mutation analysis, limiting generalizability.

From the cysteine through the phenylalanine, the CDR3 covers 14 amino acids. Left in the record is the CDR3 DNA by itself, 42 bases read in frame from the first base. The trim is 5 bases for V and 4 bases for J, with a gap of 12 bases between the germline ends. CDR1 and CDR2 (SEHNR, FQNEAQ) derive from the germline V gene (reference sequence). The AllPrep DNA/RNA mini kit was used to purify genomic DNA and total RNA simultaneously from each of the ten or so tumor samples. OD 260/280 ratios above 1.9 and RNA integrity numbers above 6.5 were observed for all RNA. This clonotype originated in a male donor with glioblastoma. The sample taken for sequencing was brain tumor tissue. Recombination joined TRBV7-9 with TRBJ2-1; the D gene is perhaps TRBD2, from 6 matching bases. The CDR3 has the sequence CASSLGTSYNEQFF. The bases read TGTGCCAGCAGCCTTGGGACTTCTTACAATGAGCAGTTCTTC. With all but the CDR3 taken from the reference TRBV7-9 and TRBJ2-1 genes, the full variable domain is: DTGVSQNPRHKITKRGQNVTFRCDPISEHNRLYWYRQTLGQGPEFLTYFQNEAQLEKSRLLSDRFSAERPKGSFSTLEIQRTEQGDSAMYLCASSLGTSYNEQFFGPGTRLTVL.